Listed here is a single TCR beta chain. There is no known antigen for this receptor. Base qualities were left out, and no much larger clone turns up one base away. Different DNA sequences within this sample yield the same CDR3. This record comes from a study of cytotoxic CD8 clonotypes in ibrutinib-treated CLL (dated by TCRdb to about 2021). About the investigation overall: The cohort included some 14 treatment-naive and roughly ten relapsed/refractory patients; roughly 17 were IGHV unmutated. On average, each sample yielded approximately 250,000 productive templates and tens of thousands of productive rearrangements. Response samples were taken after a median of approximately 12 months on treatment, ranging from roughly 6 to 36 months. Partial responses were observed in roughly 24 patients and complete responses in 2; after a median follow-up of 68 months, remission was maintained in about 15 patients and progression was observed in some 12. Every sample from remission and from progressive disease was obtained while the patients were still on ibrutinib. Of the roughly 90 participants in the trial, 25 to 30 had longitudinal samples available. Cryopreserved peripheral blood mononuclear cells were collected at three points: before therapy, at response, and at either sustained remission or disease progression. Broad study findings and their caveats: Sampling times were not matched between sustained-remission and progressing patients, and lymph node repertoires were not studied. At baseline, clonality was higher than in age-matched healthy donors and showed a strong correlation with circulating CD8+ T-cell counts. At ibrutinib response clonality went up, during sustained remission it held steady, and at progression it dropped back toward baseline. Public clonotypes were found to be uncommon and were observed to contract or remain stable during treatment; the increase in clonality was shown to reflect expansion of private clonotypes at ibrutinib response.

From cysteine to phenylalanine, the CDR3 is 13 amino acids long. The kept DNA is CDR3 alone, 39 bases in frame from the first base. CDR1 and CDR2 are drawn from the germline V gene: SGHRS, YFSETQ. V trim: 1 base; J trim: 8 bases; unmatched bases: 5. On a MiSeq, deep resolution sequencing aimed for a depth between 1 in 1 million and 1 in 200,000 T cells, with each clonotype covered 10x on average. The immunoSEQ hsTCRB Kit was used to generate TCR beta libraries. The authors' pipeline ran thus. The data were analyzed with ImmunoSEQ Analyzer and ImmunoSEQ Data Assistant, and V, D and J gene assignments followed IMGT definitions. Clonality was computed as one minus normalized Shannon entropy of productive rearrangement frequencies, ranging from 0 to 1. Public clonotype analysis was restricted to overrepresented clonotypes comprising at least 0.05% of each patient's repertoire. Around 12 age-matched healthy donor repertoires from immuneACCESS were used as controls for clonality. The immuneACCESS repertoire file appears here via TCRdb, limited to in-frame rearrangements. These files lack a portion of the clones; in checked studies, under half of the deficit traces to unresolved V genes, and the cause of the others is not known. Clonal size and the V and J genes are those of that table, whereas D and trimming came from the DNA. The sample table shows some 85,000 clones, and more than 70% are seen once. The top ten hold approximately 25% of the sample.

The meaning of the sample's time point label: approximately 25 months on ibrutinib. For TCR beta library preparation, roughly 2 micrograms of genomic DNA were extracted from the cryopreserved PBMCs. High-throughput TCR beta sequencing was performed on longitudinal blood samples from CLL patients receiving ibrutinib monotherapy. The patients took part in an open-label, single-center phase 2 trial of ibrutinib monotherapy. The receptor was isolated from a human donor with chronic lymphocytic leukemia. The specimen was PBMCs, collected after 24 months of ibrutinib treatment. The chain employs TRBV5-1 and TRBJ1-2, with 7 bases matching TRBD1. DNA sequence: TGCGCCAGCAGCTTGAGGCAGGGGGGGGGCTACACCTTC. This encodes CASSLRQGGGYTF.